This T cell receptor beta chain was identified in a study of brain T cells in children with intractable seizures. Sequencing was limited to surgery cases with top T cell transcript signatures in brain tissue. Before surgery, patients took at least one anti-epileptic drug. Overall study findings and caveats: Viral specificity was inferred only from CDR3 similarity; HCMV serostatus was unknown.

TCRdb keeps only in-frame clones here, not all; method: immunoSEQ multiplex PCR. The sample includes roughly 69,000 clones, 90% to 97% seen only once; the top ten take over 0.35%. CDR3 size: 14 residues. V was cut by 2 bases and J by 5 bases, with 14 bases left in between. Germline V gene data show CDR1 as SGHNT and CDR2 as YYREEE (reference sequence). Points on this clone: Its antigen is currently unknown.

This specimen consisted of peripheral blood, obtained at surgery. The chain uses TRBV5-4 and TRBJ2-7, with D possibly TRBD1 on 5 matching bases. The clonotype was recovered from a boy in the first two years of life with focal cortical dysplasia and intractable seizures. CDR3: CASSLKGSGNEQYF. Here the CDR3 DNA reads TGTGCCAGCAGCTTAAAGGGGTCCGGTAACGAGCAGTACTTC.